Listed below are T cell receptor beta chains from one sample, sequenced in a study of response to subunit inactivated influenza vaccine. One entry per CDR3 protein results from TCRdb running MiXCR on the RT-PCR reads. The repertoire holds around 600,000 distinct CDR3 sequences, with 10% to 12% as singletons. These data were likewise used in another study, on T cells expressing NK-cell markers.

The sequences come from PBMCs from blood, collected on the day of vaccination. The receptors derive from a man aged 50 to 59 who received an inactivated influenza vaccine. Both conserved end residues are part of each CDR3. The order of the fields is clone size, V gene, J gene, D gene, CDR3 DNA, CDR3 protein. The D gene is left open where the match is weak. Size is omitted from some rows. Given values are once, few, many or a class for expanded clones.

few	TRBV27	TRBJ1-5	NA	TGTGCCAGCGGACCCTTGGAGATGAATCAGCCCCAGCATTTT	CASGPLEMNQPQHF
few	TRBV7-2	TRBJ2-1	TRBD2	TGTGCCAGCAGCTTAGGATTCGGGGGAGGGTCTATAAATGAGCAGTTCTTC	CASSLGFGGGSINEQFF
NA	TRBV19	TRBJ1-4	NA	TGTGCCAGTAGTACCCGACAGTCCGGCGTGTTTTTT	CASSTRQSGVFF
NA	TRBV5-1	TRBJ2-5	TRBD2	TGCGCCAGCAGCGATGGACTAGCGGGGGGGCAAGAGACCCAGTACTTC	CASSDGLAGGQETQYF
NA	TRBV5-1	TRBJ1-2	NA	TGCGCCAGCAGCGCGAACCGGGACGTCCATGGCTACACCTTC	CASSANRDVHGYTF
NA	TRBV10-3	TRBJ2-4	TRBD1	TGTGCCATTTCGGACAGGGTCGAAAACATTCAGTACTTC	CAISDRVENIQYF
NA	TRBV28	TRBJ2-2	NA	TGTGCCAGCAGTTCATTGATACAACGCGGGGAGCTGTTTTTT	CASSSLIQRGELFF
NA	TRBV4-3	TRBJ2-1	NA	TGCGCCAGCAGCCAAGAAGCGCCGGGCACCTTTTGGGATGAGCAGTTCTTC	CASSQEAPGTFWDEQFF
many	TRBV20-1	TRBJ2-3	NA	TGCAGTGCTAGGACAGATACGCAGTATTTT	CSARTDTQYF
few	TRBV15	TRBJ2-3	NA	TGTGCCACCAGCAGAGATAAAAGACCCCCGAGTGCGCAGTATTTT	CATSRDKRPPSAQYF
NA	TRBV7-9	TRBJ2-7	TRBD2	TGTGCCAGCAGCTTGTATCCCCGCGGGAGGCTCCTGGAGCAGTACTTC	CASSLYPRGRLLEQYF
NA	TRBV6-2/TRBV6-3	TRBJ2-3	NA	TGTGCCAGCAGTTGGGATCCGGGACCCCGCACAGATACGCAGTATTTT	CASSWDPGPRTDTQYF
few	TRBV15	TRBJ2-5	TRBD1	TGTGCCACCAGCAGATCTACAGGGGCACGAGAGACCCAGTACTTC	CATSRSTGARETQYF
few	TRBV7-2	TRBJ2-1	TRBD2	TGTGCCAGCAGCACCCAACTAGCGGGAGAAGGTAATGAGCAGTTCTTC	CASSTQLAGEGNEQFF
NA	TRBV12-3/TRBV12-4	TRBJ2-1	TRBD2	TGTGCCAGCAGCCGTCCCGGGAGGGGTCGGAGAAATGAGCAGTTCTTC	CASSRPGRGRRNEQFF
NA	TRBV9	TRBJ2-2	NA	TGTGCCAGCAGCGTAGGTGTGACTCCCGTTAATGGCGGGGAGCTGTTTTTT	CASSVGVTPVNGGELFF
few	TRBV20-1	TRBJ1-1	NA	TGCAGTGCCAAGGCGTTGAACACTGAAGCTTTCTTT	CSAKALNTEAFF
NA	TRBV3-1	TRBJ2-1	NA	TGTGCCAGCAGCCACATGAACAATGAGCAGTTCTTC	CASSHMNNEQFF
few	TRBV25-1	TRBJ2-7	NA	TGTGCCAGCACCAAGGGGGGGGGTACCTACGAGCAGTACTTC	CASTKGGGTYEQYF
NA	TRBV27	TRBJ2-5	TRBD1	TGTGCCAGCAGTAGACAGGGCACCCTGTACCAAGAGACCCAGTACTTC	CASSRQGTLYQETQYF
few	TRBV27	TRBJ2-1	TRBD2	TGTGCCAGCACCCTTAGCGGGGGGGCAGTATACAATGAGCAGTTCTTC	CASTLSGGAVYNEQFF
NA	TRBV5-6	TRBJ2-7	NA	TGTGCCAGCAGCTTGGCCCTTAATGGGGGCTGGGGGGAGCAGTACTTC	CASSLALNGGWGEQYF
NA	TRBV12-3/TRBV12-4	TRBJ1-1	NA	TGTGCCGCCTCCACAGGGAGAGGGCACATGAACACTGAAGCTTTCTTT	CAASTGRGHMNTEAFF
NA	TRBV6-5	TRBJ1-2	NA	TGTGCCAGCAGTTACGAAGCGGGGCTTGGTGGCTACACCTTC	CASSYEAGLGGYTF
few	TRBV2	TRBJ1-4	TRBD1	TGTGCCAGCACCGAAGGGACAGGGCTTAATGAAAAACTGTTTTTT	CASTEGTGLNEKLFF
many	TRBV5-1	TRBJ2-5	NA	TGCGCCAGCAGCTTTCAAGGACCAGAGACCCAGTACTTC	CASSFQGPETQYF
many	TRBV7-9	TRBJ2-4	NA	TGTGCCAGCAGACCACTCCGGGGGTCCAAAAACATTCAGTACTTC	CASRPLRGSKNIQYF
NA	TRBV12-3/TRBV12-4	TRBJ1-2	NA	TGTGCCAGCAGCGGCGGGAGGGACTATGGCTACACCTTC	CASSGGRDYGYTF
few	TRBV2	TRBJ2-7	NA	TGTGCCAGCAGATTGTTTAGCGAGCAGTACTTC	CASRLFSEQYF
few	TRBV11-2	TRBJ2-1	TRBD2	TGTGCCAGCAGCTTAGTTAGCGGGGGGCGGGGTGAGCAGTTCTTC	CASSLVSGGRGEQFF
NA	TRBV3-1	TRBJ2-3	NA	TGTGCCAGCAGCCAAGAGTTCACAGATACGCAGTATTTT	CASSQEFTDTQYF
few	TRBV20-1	TRBJ2-1	TRBD2	TGCAGTGCTAGAGGAGCGGGAGGGGTCTACAATGAGCAGTTCTTC	CSARGAGGVYNEQFF
NA	TRBV3-1	TRBJ1-6	TRBD1	TGTGCCAGCAGCCAGGTGACAGGGAGGGGATCACCCCTCCACTTT	CASSQVTGRGSPLHF
many	TRBV5-1	TRBJ2-7	TRBD2	TGCGCCAGCAGCTTGGAGGCGGGGGGCTCCTACGAGCAGTACTTC	CASSLEAGGSYEQYF
NA	TRBV7-2	TRBJ2-7	NA	TGTGCCAGCAGAACTGCAGTAAATTACGAGCAGTACTTC	CASRTAVNYEQYF
few	TRBV20-1	TRBJ2-7	TRBD2	TGCAGTGCTAGCGGGAGGGCCTACGAGCAGTACTTC	CSASGRAYEQYF
NA	TRBV7-2	TRBJ1-5	NA	TGTGCCAGCAGCTTGGGGGGGCAGCGGGGGAGGCCCCAGCATTTT	CASSLGGQRGRPQHF
NA	TRBV7-2	TRBJ2-1	NA	TGTGCCAGCAGCCCTAGCCCCGGACAGCGGGAGCAGTTCTTC	CASSPSPGQREQFF
NA	TRBV28	TRBJ2-7	TRBD2	TGTGCCAGCAGTTACCTAGCGGGAACTACCTACGAGCAGTACTTC	CASSYLAGTTYEQYF
many	TRBV29-1	TRBJ2-5	TRBD2	TGCAGCGTTGACCGAGCGGGAGAGGAGACCCAGTACTTC	CSVDRAGEETQYF
NA	TRBV10-3	TRBJ1-2	TRBD1	TGTGCCATCACCTCGGGACAGGCTAACTATGGCTACACCTTC	CAITSGQANYGYTF
NA	TRBV5-1	TRBJ2-3	NA	TGCGCCAGCAGCTTGAGACCTAGCACAGATACGCAGTATTTT	CASSLRPSTDTQYF